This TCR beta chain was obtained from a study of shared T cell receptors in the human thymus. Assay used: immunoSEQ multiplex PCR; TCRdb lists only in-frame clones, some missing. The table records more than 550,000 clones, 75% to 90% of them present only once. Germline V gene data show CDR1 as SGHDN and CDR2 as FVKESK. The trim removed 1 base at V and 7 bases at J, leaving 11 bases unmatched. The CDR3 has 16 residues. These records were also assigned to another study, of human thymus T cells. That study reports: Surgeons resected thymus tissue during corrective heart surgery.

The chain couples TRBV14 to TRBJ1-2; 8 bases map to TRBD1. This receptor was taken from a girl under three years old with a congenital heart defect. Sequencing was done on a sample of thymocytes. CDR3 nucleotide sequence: TGTGCCAGCAGCCAAGGCGGGGCAGGGGGCCCATGTGGCTACACCTTC. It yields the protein CASSQGGAGGPCGYTF.